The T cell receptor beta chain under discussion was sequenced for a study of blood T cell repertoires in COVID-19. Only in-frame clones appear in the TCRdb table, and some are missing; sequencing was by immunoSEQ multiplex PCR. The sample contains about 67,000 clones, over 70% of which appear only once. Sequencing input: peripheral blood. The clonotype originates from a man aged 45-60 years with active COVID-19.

As DNA, the CDR3 is TGTGCCAGCAGCACCGGTCGACTAGCGGGGGACTACAATGAGCAGTTCTTC. Amino acids: CASSTGRLAGDYNEQFF. The rearrangement joins TRBV9 to TRBJ2-1; 12 bases map to TRBD2. The V gene end was trimmed by 4 bases and the J gene end by 3 bases; junction bases not matched to a gene: 8. The CDR3 sequence is 17 residues long. CDR1 is SGDLS and CDR2 is YYNGEE in the germline V gene. Full variable domain (remainder filled in from reference TRBV9 and TRBJ2-1): DSGVTQTPKHLITATGQRVTLRCSPRSGDLSVYWYQQSLDQGLQFLIQYYNGEERAKGNILERFSAQQFPDLHSELNLSSLELGDSALYFCASSTGRLAGDYNEQFFGPGTRLTVL.